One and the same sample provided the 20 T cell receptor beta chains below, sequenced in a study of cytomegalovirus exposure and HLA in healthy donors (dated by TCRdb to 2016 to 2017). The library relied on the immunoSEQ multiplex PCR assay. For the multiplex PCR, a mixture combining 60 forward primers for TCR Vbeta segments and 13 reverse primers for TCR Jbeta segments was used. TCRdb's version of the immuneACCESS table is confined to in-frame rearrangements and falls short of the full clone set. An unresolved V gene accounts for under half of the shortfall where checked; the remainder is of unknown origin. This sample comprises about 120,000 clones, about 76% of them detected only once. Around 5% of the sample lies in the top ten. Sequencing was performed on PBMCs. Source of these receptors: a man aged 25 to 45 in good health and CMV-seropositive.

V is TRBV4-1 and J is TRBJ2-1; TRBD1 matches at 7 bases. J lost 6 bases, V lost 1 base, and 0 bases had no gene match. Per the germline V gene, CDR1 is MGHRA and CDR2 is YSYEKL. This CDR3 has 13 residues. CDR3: CASSQGQGNEQFF. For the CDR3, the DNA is TGCGCCAGCAGCCAAGGACAGGGCAATGAGCAGTTCTTC.

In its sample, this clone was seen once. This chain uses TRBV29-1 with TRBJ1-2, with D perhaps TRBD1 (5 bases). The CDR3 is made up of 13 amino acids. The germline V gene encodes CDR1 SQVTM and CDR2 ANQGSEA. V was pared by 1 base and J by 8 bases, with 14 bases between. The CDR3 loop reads CSVEGTSNEGYTF. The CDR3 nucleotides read TGCAGCGTTGAAGGGACATCTAATGAGGGCTACACCTTC.

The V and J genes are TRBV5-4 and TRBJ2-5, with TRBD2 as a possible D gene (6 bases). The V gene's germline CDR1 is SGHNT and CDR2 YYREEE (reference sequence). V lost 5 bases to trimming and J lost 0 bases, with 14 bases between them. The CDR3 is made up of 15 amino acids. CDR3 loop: CASSQAAGNQETQYF. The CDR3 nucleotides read TGTGCCAGCAGTCAGGCGGCGGGGAACCAAGAGACCCAGTACTTC.

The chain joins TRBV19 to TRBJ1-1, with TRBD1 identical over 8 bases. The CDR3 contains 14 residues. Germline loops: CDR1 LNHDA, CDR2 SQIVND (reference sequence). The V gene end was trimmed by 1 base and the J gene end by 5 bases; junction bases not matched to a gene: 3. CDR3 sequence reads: CASSIVQGATEAFF. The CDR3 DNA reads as TGTGCCAGTAGTATAGTCCAGGGGGCGACTGAAGCTTTCTTT.

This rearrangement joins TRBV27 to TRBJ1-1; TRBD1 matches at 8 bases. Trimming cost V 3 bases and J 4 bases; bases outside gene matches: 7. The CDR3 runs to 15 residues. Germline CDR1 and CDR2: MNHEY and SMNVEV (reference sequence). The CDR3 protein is CASSFWTGSGTEAFF. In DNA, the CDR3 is TGTGCCAGCAGTTTCTGGACAGGGAGCGGCACTGAAGCTTTCTTT.

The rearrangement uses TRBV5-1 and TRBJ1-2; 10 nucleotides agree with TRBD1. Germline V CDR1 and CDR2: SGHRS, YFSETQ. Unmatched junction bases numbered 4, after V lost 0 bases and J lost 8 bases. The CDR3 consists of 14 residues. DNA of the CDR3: TGCGCCAGCAGCTTGGGACAGGGGGCGTGGGGCTACACCTTC. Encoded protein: CASSLGQGAWGYTF.

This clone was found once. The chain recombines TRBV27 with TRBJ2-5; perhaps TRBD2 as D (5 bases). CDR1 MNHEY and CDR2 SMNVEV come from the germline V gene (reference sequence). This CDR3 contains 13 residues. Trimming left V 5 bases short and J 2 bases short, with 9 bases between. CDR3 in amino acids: CASSKGVQETQYF. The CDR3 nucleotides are TGTGCCAGCAGTAAGGGAGTACAAGAGACCCAGTACTTC.

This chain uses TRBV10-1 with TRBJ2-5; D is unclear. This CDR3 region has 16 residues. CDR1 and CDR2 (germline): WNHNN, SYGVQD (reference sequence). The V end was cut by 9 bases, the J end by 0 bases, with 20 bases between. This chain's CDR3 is CARERRRRPNQETQYF. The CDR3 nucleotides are TGCGCCAGGGAACGTCGCCGGAGACCTAACCAAGAGACCCAGTACTTC.

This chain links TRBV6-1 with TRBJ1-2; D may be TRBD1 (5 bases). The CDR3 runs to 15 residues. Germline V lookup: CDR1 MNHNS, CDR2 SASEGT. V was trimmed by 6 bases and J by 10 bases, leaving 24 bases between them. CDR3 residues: CASSPVGAAWGDYTF. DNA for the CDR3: TGTGCCAGCAGCCCGGTTGGGGCCGCCTGGGGCGACTACACCTTC.

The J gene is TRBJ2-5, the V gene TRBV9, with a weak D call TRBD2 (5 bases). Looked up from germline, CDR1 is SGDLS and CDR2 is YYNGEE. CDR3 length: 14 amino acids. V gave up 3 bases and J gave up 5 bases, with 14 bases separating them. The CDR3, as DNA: TGTGCCAGCAGCGCAGGACTCCCCGGGGAGACCCAGTACTTC. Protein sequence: CASSAGLPGETQYF.

Here the CDR3 DNA reads TGTGCCAGCAGCTTCGACAGGGCTAACGAGCAGTACTTC. It translates to CASSFDRANEQYF. The chain has TRBV27 and TRBJ2-7; 7 bases are a match to TRBD1. Germline lookup yields CDR1 MNHEY and CDR2 SMNVEV (reference sequence). V shed 6 bases, J shed 5 bases, and the junction held 7 bases outside the gene matches. This CDR3 has 13 residues.

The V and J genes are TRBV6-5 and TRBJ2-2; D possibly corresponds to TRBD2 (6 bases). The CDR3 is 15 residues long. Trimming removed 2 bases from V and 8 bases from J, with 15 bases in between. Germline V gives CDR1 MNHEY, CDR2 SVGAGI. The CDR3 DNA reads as TGTGCCAGCAGTTACCGGGAGATAGTTGGGGGGGAGCTGTTTTTT. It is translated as CASSYREIVGGELFF.

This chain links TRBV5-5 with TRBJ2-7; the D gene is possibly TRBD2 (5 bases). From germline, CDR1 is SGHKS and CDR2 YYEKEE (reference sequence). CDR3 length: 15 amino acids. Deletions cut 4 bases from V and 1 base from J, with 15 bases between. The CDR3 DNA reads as TGTGCCAGCAGCGACCGGCCTAGCCGATCCTACGAGCAGTACTTC. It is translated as CASSDRPSRSYEQYF. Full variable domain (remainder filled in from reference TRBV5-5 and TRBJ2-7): DAGVTQSPTHLIKTRGQQVTLRCSPISGHKSVSWYQQVLGQGPQFIFQYYEKEERGRGNFPDRFSARQFPNYSSELNVNALLLGDSALYLCASSDRPSRSYEQYFGPGTRLTVT.

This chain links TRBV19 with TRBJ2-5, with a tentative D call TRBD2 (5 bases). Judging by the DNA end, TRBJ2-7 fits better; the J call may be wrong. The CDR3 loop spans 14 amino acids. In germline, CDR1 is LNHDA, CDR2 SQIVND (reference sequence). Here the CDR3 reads CASSRRPGSYEQYF. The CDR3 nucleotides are TGTGCCAGTAGTAGGCGGCCTGGGAGCTACGAGCAGTACTTC.

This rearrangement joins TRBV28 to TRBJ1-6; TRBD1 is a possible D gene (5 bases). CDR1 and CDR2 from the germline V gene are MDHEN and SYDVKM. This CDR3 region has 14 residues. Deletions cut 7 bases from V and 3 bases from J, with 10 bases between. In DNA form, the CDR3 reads TGTGCCAGCATGGGGGGAAACTATAATTCACCCCTCCACTTT. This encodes CASMGGNYNSPLHF.

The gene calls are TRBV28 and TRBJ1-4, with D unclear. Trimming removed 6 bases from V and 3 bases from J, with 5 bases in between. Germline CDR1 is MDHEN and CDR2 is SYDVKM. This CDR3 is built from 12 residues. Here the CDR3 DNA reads TGTGCCAGCAGGTCTTCTAATGAAAAACTGTTTTTT. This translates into CASRSSNEKLFF. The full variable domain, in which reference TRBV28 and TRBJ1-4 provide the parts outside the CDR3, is DVKVTQSSRYLVKRTGEKVFLECVQDMDHENMFWYRQDPGLGLRLIYFSYDVKMKEKGDIPEGYSVSREKKERFSLILESASTNQTSMYLCASRSSNEKLFFGSGTQLSVL.

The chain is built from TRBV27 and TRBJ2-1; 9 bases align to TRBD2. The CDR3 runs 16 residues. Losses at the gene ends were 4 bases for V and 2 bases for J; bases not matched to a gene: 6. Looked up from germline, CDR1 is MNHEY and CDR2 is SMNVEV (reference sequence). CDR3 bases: TGTGCCAGCAGTTCCTTTAGCGGGGGCCCCTACAATGAGCAGTTCTTC. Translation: CASSSFSGGPYNEQFF.

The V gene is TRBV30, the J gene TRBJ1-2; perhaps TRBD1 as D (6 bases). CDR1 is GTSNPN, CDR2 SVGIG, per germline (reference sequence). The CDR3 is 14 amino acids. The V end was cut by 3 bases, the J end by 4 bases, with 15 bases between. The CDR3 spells CAWSAGQTFYGYTF. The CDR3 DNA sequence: TGTGCCTGGAGCGCCGGACAGACTTTCTATGGCTACACCTTC.

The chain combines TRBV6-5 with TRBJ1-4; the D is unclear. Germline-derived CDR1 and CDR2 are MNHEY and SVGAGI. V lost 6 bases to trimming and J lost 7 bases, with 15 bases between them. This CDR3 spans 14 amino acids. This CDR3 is CASRREAAAEKLFF. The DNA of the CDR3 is TGTGCCAGCAGAAGAGAGGCCGCGGCTGAAAAACTGTTTTTT.

In nucleotides, the CDR3 is TGTGCCAGCAGCCAATTTGTGGGGGGAGAGACCCAGTACTTC. Its protein is CASSQFVGGETQYF. The gene calls are TRBV5-8 and TRBJ2-5, with a possible D match to TRBD2 (6 bases). This CDR3 contains 14 residues. Germline CDR1 SGHTS, CDR2 YDEGEE. The V end was cut by 4 bases, the J end by 4 bases, with 14 bases between.